This paragraph reports one T cell receptor (beta chain). Its cognate antigen is unknown. The PCR made use of 60 Vbeta and 13 Jbeta primers. Sequenced by immunoSEQ multiplex PCR; TCRdb stores in-frame clones only, minus some. The sample yields roughly 170,000 clones, approximately 86% seen once. The germline V gene has CDR1 MNHEY and CDR2 SVGAGI. The V segment lost 5 bases and the J segment 9 bases; nucleotides outside the gene matches: 3. CDR3 length: 13 residues. The record originates from a study of cytomegalovirus exposure and HLA in healthy donors. Findings of the study overall: There were 160 or so TCR beta chains listed as cytomegalovirus-associated.

The sample taken for sequencing was PBMCs. The receptor was isolated from a male donor in good health and CMV-seronegative. The chain joins TRBV6-5 to TRBJ1-6; 8 nucleotides match TRBD1. CDR3 sequence (DNA): TGTGCCAGCAGTCCAGACAGGGGTTCACCCCTCCACTTT. Its translation: CASSPDRGSPLHF.